Each of the 9 T cell receptor beta chains below was sequenced from the same sample in a study of blood T cell repertoires in COVID-19. Assay: immunoSEQ multiplex PCR; the TCRdb copy retains only in-frame clones and omits some. The data contain some 110,000 clones, approximately 78% of them singletons. The material sequenced was peripheral blood. These receptors were obtained from a man between 65 and 85 years old with acute or convalescent COVID-19.

The chain uses TRBV15 and TRBJ2-7; TRBD2 agrees at 7 bases. From germline, CDR1 is LNHNV and CDR2 YYDKDF (reference sequence). V shed 0 bases, J shed 7 bases, and the junction held 6 bases outside the gene matches. The CDR3 extends over 14 amino acids. The CDR3 loop is CATSRDAREGEQYF. CDR3 bases: TGTGCCACCAGCAGAGATGCCAGGGAGGGGGAGCAGTACTTC.

This chain links TRBV5-6 with TRBJ1-1; a weak D match, TRBD1 (5 bases). In germline, CDR1 is SGHDT, CDR2 YYEEEE. Trimming shortened V by 1 base and J by 5 bases, and 18 bases separated the two germline ends. The CDR3 is made up of 16 amino acids. The CDR3 loop reads CASSLIGGARDTEAFF. The CDR3 DNA is TGTGCCAGCAGCTTGATTGGAGGGGCTCGAGATACTGAAGCTTTCTTT.

This chain links TRBV9 with TRBJ2-7; 13 nucleotides agree with TRBD2. Losses at the gene ends were 3 bases for V and 3 bases for J; bases not matched to a gene: 6. The CDR3 has 16 residues. Germline values: CDR1 SGDLS, CDR2 YYNGEE. The CDR3: CASSARLAGGYYEQYF. The CDR3 bases are TGTGCCAGCAGCGCTCGACTAGCGGGAGGCTACTACGAGCAGTACTTC. Supplemented by reference TRBV9 and TRBJ2-7, the full variable domain reads DSGVTQTPKHLITATGQRVTLRCSPRSGDLSVYWYQQSLDQGLQFLIQYYNGEERAKGNILERFSAQQFPDLHSELNLSSLELGDSALYFCASSARLAGGYYEQYFGPGTRLTVT.

This clone has a handful of counts. V and J are TRBV9 and TRBJ1-3, with D possibly being TRBD1 (5 bases). Germline V gene data show CDR1 as SGDLS and CDR2 as YYNGEE. This CDR3 is 13 amino acids long. V was shortened by 2 bases and J by 5 bases, with 8 bases between the two germline ends. CDR3 protein: CASSVEGRNTIYF. CDR3 DNA sequence: TGTGCCAGCAGCGTGGAGGGACGAAACACCATATATTTT. Supplemented by reference TRBV9 and TRBJ1-3, the full variable domain reads DSGVTQTPKHLITATGQRVTLRCSPRSGDLSVYWYQQSLDQGLQFLIQYYNGEERAKGNILERFSAQQFPDLHSELNLSSLELGDSALYFCASSVEGRNTIYFGEGSWLTVV.

V usage is TRBV19 and J usage is TRBJ2-7; TRBD1 agrees at 7 bases. The V segment lost 7 bases and the J segment 4 bases; nucleotides outside the gene matches: 13. The CDR3 is 15 amino acids. Germline loops: CDR1 LNHDA, CDR2 SQIVND (reference sequence). Here the CDR3 DNA reads TGTGCCAGTACCGCCCCACGGACAGGACAATACGAGCAGTACTTC. Residues: CASTAPRTGQYEQYF.

The chain joins TRBV6-1 to TRBJ2-1; 11 nucleotides align to TRBD2. The length of the CDR3 is 17 residues. Germline-derived CDR1 and CDR2 are MNHNS and SASEGT. V lost 4 bases to trimming and J lost 6 bases; unmatched junction nucleotides: 11. CDR3 DNA sequence: TGTGCCAGCAGTGGCTCACCGACTAGCGGGGCTCCCAATGAGCAGTTCTTC. Its translation is CASSGSPTSGAPNEQFF.

The chain links TRBV19 to TRBJ1-1; D uncertain. Trimming removed 5 bases from V and 1 base from J, with 8 bases in between. From germline, CDR1 is LNHDA and CDR2 SQIVND (reference sequence). The CDR3 sequence is 13 residues long. The CDR3 nucleotides read TGTGCCAGTAGTTGGGCCCCGAACACTGAAGCTTTCTTT. This translates into CASSWAPNTEAFF.

The chain links TRBV3-1 (or the pseudogene TRBV3-2) to TRBJ1-2; D is ambiguous. The length of the CDR3 is 12 residues. With 3 bases removed from V and 5 bases from J, the gap between germline ends came to 7 bases. The germline gives CDR1 LGHDT, CDR2 YNNKEL (reference sequence). Here the CDR3 DNA reads TGTGCCAGCAGCCAGAACAGATATGGCTACACCTTC. Translated, it gives CASSQNRYGYTF.

The V gene is TRBV10-3, the J gene TRBJ2-1; TRBD2 agrees at 13 bases. V gave up 7 bases and J gave up 1 base; unmatched junction bases: 4. CDR1 ENHRY and CDR2 SYGVKD come from the germline V gene. CDR3 length: 16 residues. The CDR3 protein is CAITGTSGTSYNEQFF. CDR3 coding DNA: TGTGCCATCACCGGGACTAGCGGGACGTCCTACAATGAGCAGTTCTTC.